The rows below give T cell receptor beta chains drawn from one sample of a study of blood T cells in healthy people across ages. TCRdb reanalysed the 5' RACE reads using MiXCR and keeps one entry per CDR3 protein. Of around 800,000 distinct CDR3 sequences detected, approximately 24% appear once; the ten largest clones hold around 3%. The same data also went into a second study, on T cells of mothers and their children.

What was sequenced was blood. These receptors originate from a boy aged 5-17 years in good health. Each CDR3 is given with its conserved first and last residue. D genes are given only for firm matches. The listing skips clone size in some rows; elsewhere it reads once, few, many or a size class.

V	size	J	D	CDR3	DNA
TRBV6-2/TRBV6-3	-	TRBJ2-7	-	CASSYSRAGPYEQYF	TGTGCCAGCAGTTACTCGAGAGCGGGTCCCTACGAGCAGTACTTC
TRBV20-1	few	TRBJ2-3	-	CSASRMADTQYF	TGCAGTGCTAGTAGAATGGCAGATACGCAGTATTTT
TRBV7-2	-	TRBJ2-2	TRBD2	CASSLWMAGGNTGELFF	TGTGCCAGCAGCTTATGGATGGCGGGGGGGAACACCGGGGAGCTGTTTTTT
TRBV5-1	-	TRBJ2-2	-	CASSVRRGLDATGELLF	TGCGCCAGCAGCGTGAGGAGGGGGCTGGATGCCACCGGGGAGCTGCTTTTT
TRBV5-1	-	TRBJ2-4	-	CASSDSAGVKNIQYF	TGCGCCAGCAGCGACAGTGCAGGGGTCAAAAACATTCAGTACTTC
TRBV7-9	few	TRBJ2-5	-	CASSLDLWEIQETQYF	TGTGCCAGCAGCTTAGATTTGTGGGAAATCCAAGAGACCCAGTACTTC
TRBV20-1	-	TRBJ2-5	-	CSASSQYQETQYF	TGCAGTGCTAGTTCACAGTACCAAGAGACCCAGTACTTC
TRBV21-1	few	TRBJ2-5	-	CASSKSLREQYF	TGTGCCAGCAGCAAAAGTCTGCGGGAGCAGTACTTC
TRBV5-6	-	TRBJ2-7	-	CASRLMSDYEQYF	TGTGCCAGCAGGCTCATGTCGGATTACGAGCAGTACTTC
TRBV4-1	few	TRBJ2-2	-	CASSTPGVNTGELFF	TGCGCCAGCAGCACCCCGGGGGTAAACACCGGGGAGCTGTTTTTT
TRBV27	many	TRBJ1-1	-	CASSPGGVPNTEAFF	TGTGCCAGCAGTCCCGGTGGGGTCCCGAACACTGAAGCTTTCTTT
TRBV5-3	few	TRBJ2-3	-	CARSSDVADTQYF	TGTGCCAGAAGCAGCGACGTGGCAGATACGCAGTATTTT
TRBV20-1	-	TRBJ1-1	-	CSPRQDGGTEAFF	TGCAGTCCTCGACAGGATGGGGGCACTGAAGCTTTCTTT
TRBV6-5	-	TRBJ2-4	-	CASSYSPVRADIQYF	TGTGCCAGCAGTTACTCCCCAGTTAGAGCGGACATTCAGTACTTC
TRBV9	once	TRBJ2-7	-	CASSLSGGQNWYEQYF	TGTGCCAGCAGCCTAAGTGGGGGGCAAAATTGGTACGAGCAGTACTTC
TRBV7-9	-	TRBJ2-7	-	CASSFWGHYEQYF	TGTGCCAGCAGCTTTTGGGGGCACTACGAGCAGTACTTC
TRBV6-1	-	TRBJ2-7	TRBD1	CASNRLPGQPYEQYF	TGTGCCAGCAACCGATTACCGGGACAGCCCTACGAGCAGTACTTC
TRBV28	few	TRBJ2-5	-	CASSPWEDQTMGEQYF	TGTGCCAGCAGTCCGTGGGAGGACCAGACCATGGGAGAGCAGTACTTC
TRBV5-1	many	TRBJ2-5	TRBD1	CASSSDSRQGTTQYF	TGCGCCAGCAGCTCTGACTCCCGACAGGGAACGACCCAGTACTTC
TRBV6-1	-	TRBJ2-7	TRBD2	CASNSGTTPYEQYF	TGTGCCAGCAATTCCGGGACTACCCCCTACGAGCAGTACTTC
TRBV4-1	-	TRBJ2-1	-	CASSQLKRQNEQFF	TGCGCCAGCAGCCAATTAAAACGCCAGAATGAGCAGTTCTTC
TRBV20-1	-	TRBJ1-5	-	CSARDGRGKRQPQHF	TGCAGTGCTAGAGATGGACGCGGGAAACGTCAGCCCCAGCATTTT
TRBV3-1	few	TRBJ2-1	TRBD2	CASSQGVLADNEQFF	TGTGCCAGCAGCCAAGGCGTACTAGCGGACAATGAGCAGTTCTTC
TRBV29-1	-	TRBJ2-1	TRBD2	CSVDSNPRLAGYDEQFF	TGCAGCGTTGATTCCAACCCCCGACTAGCGGGGTACGATGAGCAGTTCTTC
TRBV6-6	-	TRBJ2-1	-	CASSYGIRNEKFF	TGTGCCAGCAGTTACGGGATTCGGAATGAGAAGTTCTTC
TRBV3-1	-	TRBJ2-1	TRBD2	CASSRGLAGGSWNEQFF	TGTGCCAGCAGCCGCGGACTAGCGGGGGGTTCGTGGAATGAGCAGTTCTTC
TRBV6-5	-	TRBJ1-1	-	CASRTALGPNTEAFF	TGTGCCAGCAGAACCGCTTTGGGCCCAAACACTGAAGCTTTCTTT
TRBV12-3/TRBV12-4	-	TRBJ2-7	-	CASSQGQLRRYGQYF	TGTGCCAGCAGTCAGGGACAACTGAGACGCTACGGGCAGTACTTC
TRBV18	few	TRBJ2-5	-	CASSPTAGSETQYF	TGTGCCAGCTCCCCGACGGCAGGGTCAGAGACCCAGTACTTC
TRBV2	-	TRBJ2-7	-	CARRGPRSYEQYF	TGTGCCAGGAGGGGCCCTCGCTCCTACGAGCAGTACTTC
TRBV4-1	few	TRBJ2-5	-	CASSPLVGFHPQETQYF	TGCGCCAGCAGCCCACTCGTCGGGTTTCACCCCCAAGAGACCCAGTACTTC
TRBV5-4	-	TRBJ2-4	-	CASSFQGAKNIQYF	TGTGCCAGCAGCTTCCAGGGGGCCAAAAACATTCAGTACTTC
TRBV12-5	-	TRBJ2-7	-	CASAPDPRGQYF	TGTGCTAGTGCCCCAGACCCCCGGGGGCAGTACTTC
TRBV7-3	-	TRBJ2-2	-	CASSQPGVSGELFF	TGTGCCAGCAGTCAACCCGGAGTAAGCGGGGAGCTGTTTTTT